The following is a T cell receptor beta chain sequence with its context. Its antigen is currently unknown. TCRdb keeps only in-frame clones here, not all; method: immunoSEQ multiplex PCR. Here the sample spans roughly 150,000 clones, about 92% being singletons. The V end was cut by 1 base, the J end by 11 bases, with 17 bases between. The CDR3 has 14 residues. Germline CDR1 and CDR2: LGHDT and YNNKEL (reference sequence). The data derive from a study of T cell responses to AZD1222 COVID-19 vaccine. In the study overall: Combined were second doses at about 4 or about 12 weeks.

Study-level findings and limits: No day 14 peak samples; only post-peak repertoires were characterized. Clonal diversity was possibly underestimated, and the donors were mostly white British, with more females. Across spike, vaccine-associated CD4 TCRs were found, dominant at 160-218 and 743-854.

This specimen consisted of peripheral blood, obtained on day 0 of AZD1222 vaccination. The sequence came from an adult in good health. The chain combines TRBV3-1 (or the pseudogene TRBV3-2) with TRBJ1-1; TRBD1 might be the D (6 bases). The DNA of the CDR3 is TGTGCCAGCAGCCAAGGAGGCAGGGGAGGGTATGCTTTCTTT. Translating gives CASSQGGRGGYAFF.